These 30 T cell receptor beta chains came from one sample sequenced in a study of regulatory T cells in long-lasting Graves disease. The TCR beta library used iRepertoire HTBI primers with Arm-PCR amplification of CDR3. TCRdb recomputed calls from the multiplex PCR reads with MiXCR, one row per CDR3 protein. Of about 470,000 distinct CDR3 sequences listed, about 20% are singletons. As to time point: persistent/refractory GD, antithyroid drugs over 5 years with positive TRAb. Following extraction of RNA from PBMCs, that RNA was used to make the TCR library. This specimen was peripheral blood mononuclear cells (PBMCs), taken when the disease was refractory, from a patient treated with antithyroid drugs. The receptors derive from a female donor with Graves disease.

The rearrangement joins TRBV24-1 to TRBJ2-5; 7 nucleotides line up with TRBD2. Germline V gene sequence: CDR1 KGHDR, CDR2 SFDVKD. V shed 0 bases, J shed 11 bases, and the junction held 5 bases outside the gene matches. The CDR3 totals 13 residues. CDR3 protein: CATSDLVGGTQYF. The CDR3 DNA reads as TGTGCCACCAGTGATTTGGTGGGGGGGACTCAGTACTTC.

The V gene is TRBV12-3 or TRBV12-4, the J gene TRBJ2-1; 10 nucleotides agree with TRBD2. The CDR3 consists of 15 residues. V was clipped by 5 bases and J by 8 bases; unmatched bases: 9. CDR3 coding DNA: TGTGCCAGCAGTCCTATAGCGGGAGGTAAACATGAGCAGTTCTTC. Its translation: CASSPIAGGKHEQFF.

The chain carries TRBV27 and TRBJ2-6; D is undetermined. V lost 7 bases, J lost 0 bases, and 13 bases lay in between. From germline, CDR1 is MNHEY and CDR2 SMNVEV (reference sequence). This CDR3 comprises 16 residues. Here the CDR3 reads CASKTRWSSGANVLTF. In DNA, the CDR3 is TGTGCCAGCAAGACCAGGTGGAGCTCTGGGGCCAACGTCCTGACTTTC.

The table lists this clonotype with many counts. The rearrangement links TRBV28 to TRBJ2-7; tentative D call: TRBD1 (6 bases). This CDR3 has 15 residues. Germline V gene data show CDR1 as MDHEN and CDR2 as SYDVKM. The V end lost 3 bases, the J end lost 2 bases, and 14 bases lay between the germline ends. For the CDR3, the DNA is TGTGCCAGCAGTTTCGGGACATTGTCTCCCTACGAGCAGTACTTC. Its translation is CASSFGTLSPYEQYF.

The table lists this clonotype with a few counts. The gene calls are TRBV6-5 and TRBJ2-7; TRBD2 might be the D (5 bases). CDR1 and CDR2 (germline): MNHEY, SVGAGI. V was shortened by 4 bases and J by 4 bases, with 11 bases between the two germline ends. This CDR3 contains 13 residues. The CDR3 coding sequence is TGTGCCAGCAGTTCCGAGGACTGGTACGAGCAGTACTTC. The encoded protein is CASSSEDWYEQYF.

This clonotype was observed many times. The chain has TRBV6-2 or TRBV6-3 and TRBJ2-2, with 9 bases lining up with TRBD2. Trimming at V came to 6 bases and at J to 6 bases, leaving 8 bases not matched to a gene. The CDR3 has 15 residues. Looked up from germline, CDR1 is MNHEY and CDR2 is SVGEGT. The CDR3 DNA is TGTGCCAGCAGCCCCCTAGCGGGAACTTCCGGGGAGCTGTTTTTT. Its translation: CASSPLAGTSGELFF.

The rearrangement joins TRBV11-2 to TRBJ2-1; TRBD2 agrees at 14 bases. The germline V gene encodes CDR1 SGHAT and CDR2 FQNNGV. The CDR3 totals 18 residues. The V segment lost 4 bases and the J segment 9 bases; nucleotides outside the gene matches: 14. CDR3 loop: CASSSPRLTSGRAGEQFF. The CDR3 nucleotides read TGTGCCAGCAGCTCGCCCCGCCTGACTAGCGGGAGGGCCGGTGAGCAGTTCTTC.

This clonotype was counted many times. CDR3 sequence reads: CASSSGREGRNEKLFF. The CDR3 DNA follows: TGTGCCAGCAGCTCTGGCCGGGAGGGGAGGAATGAAAAACTGTTTTTT. The chain links TRBV7-2 to TRBJ1-4, with D possibly TRBD1 on 5 matching bases. CDR3 size: 16 residues. Trimming left V 4 bases short and J 5 bases short, with 17 bases between. Looked up from germline, CDR1 is SGHTA and CDR2 is FQGNSA.

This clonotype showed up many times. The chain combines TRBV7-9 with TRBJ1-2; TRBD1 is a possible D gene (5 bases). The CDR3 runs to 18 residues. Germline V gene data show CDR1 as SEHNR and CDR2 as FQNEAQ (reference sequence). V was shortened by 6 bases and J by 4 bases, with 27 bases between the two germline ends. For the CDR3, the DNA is TGTGCCAGCAGATATCCGGAGGCCGGGACTAGGCATTCCTATGGCTACACCTTC. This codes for CASRYPEAGTRHSYGYTF.

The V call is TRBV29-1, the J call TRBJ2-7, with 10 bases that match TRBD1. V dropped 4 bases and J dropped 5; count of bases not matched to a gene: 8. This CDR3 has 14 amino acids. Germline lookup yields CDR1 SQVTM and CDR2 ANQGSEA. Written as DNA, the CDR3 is TGCAGCGTTGGAGGAGGGACAGGGGTGAACGAGCAGTACTTC. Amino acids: CSVGGGTGVNEQYF.

CDR3 residues: CASRGPGTGAEQPQHF. CDR3 DNA sequence: TGTGCCAGCAGGGGTCCCGGGACAGGGGCCGAGCAGCCCCAGCATTTT. J is TRBJ1-5 and V is TRBV28, with 10 bases identical to TRBD1. The V gene end was trimmed by 6 bases and the J gene end by 7 bases; junction bases not matched to a gene: 12. This CDR3 is built from 16 residues. Germline CDR1 and CDR2: MDHEN and SYDVKM. Full variable domain (missing parts from reference TRBV28 and TRBJ1-5): DVKVTQSSRYLVKRTGEKVFLECVQDMDHENMFWYRQDPGLGLRLIYFSYDVKMKEKGDIPEGYSVSREKKERFSLILESASTNQTSMYLCASRGPGTGAEQPQHFGDGTRLSIL.

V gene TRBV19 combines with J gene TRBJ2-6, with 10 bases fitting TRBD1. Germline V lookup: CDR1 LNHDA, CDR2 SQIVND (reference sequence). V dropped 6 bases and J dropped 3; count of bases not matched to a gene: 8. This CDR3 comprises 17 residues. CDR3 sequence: CASSPTGGAGGANVLTF. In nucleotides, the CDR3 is TGTGCCAGTAGCCCGACAGGGGGCGCGGGTGGGGCCAACGTCCTGACTTTC.

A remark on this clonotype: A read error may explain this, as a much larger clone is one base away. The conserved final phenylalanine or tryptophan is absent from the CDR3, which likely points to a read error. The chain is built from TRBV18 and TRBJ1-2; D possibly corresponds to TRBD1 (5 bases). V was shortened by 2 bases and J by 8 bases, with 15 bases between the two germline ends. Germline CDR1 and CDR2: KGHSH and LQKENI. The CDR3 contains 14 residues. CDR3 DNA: TGTGCCAGCTCACCAGCTTCGGACATGGGAGGCTACACCTCC. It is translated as CASSPASDMGGYTS.

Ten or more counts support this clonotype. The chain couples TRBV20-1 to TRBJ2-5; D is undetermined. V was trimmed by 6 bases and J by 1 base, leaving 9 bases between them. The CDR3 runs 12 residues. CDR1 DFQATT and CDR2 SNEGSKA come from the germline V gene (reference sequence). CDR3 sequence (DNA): TGCAGTGCCTCGCTAATCCAAGAGACCCAGTACTTC. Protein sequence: CSASLIQETQYF.

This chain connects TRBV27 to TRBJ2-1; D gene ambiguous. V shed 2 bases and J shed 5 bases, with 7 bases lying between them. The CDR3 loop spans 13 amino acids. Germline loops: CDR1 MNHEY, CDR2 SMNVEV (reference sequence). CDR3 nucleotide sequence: TGTGCCAGCAGTTTAGCAGCCCACAATGAGCAGTTCTTC. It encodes CASSLAAHNEQFF.

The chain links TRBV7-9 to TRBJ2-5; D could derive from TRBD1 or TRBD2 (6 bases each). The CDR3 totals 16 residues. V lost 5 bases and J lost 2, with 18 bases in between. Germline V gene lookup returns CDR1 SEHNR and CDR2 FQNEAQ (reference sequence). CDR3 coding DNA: TGTGCCAGCAGCCCTACAGGGAGGAGGGAACAAGAGACCCAGTACTTC. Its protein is CASSPTGRREQETQYF.

The CDR3 coding sequence is TGCGCCAGCAGACCGGGGGGGAACACTGAAGCTTTCTTT. This codes for CASRPGGNTEAFF. The J gene is TRBJ1-1, the V gene TRBV4-1; perhaps TRBD1 as D (5 bases). The CDR3 has 13 amino acids. Germline assignment: CDR1 MGHRA and CDR2 YSYEKL. Trimming took off 6 bases at V and 1 base at J, with 9 bases between the two ends.

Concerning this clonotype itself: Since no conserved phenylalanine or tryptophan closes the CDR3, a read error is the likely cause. The DNA for the CDR3 is TGTGCCACCAGCGTCGATACGGGACTCTCAGGAAAACTGTTTCTT. Residues: CATSVDTGLSGKLFL. The genes are TRBV15 and TRBJ1-4; tentatively, D is TRBD1 (5 bases). The CDR3 runs to 15 residues. CDR1 is LNHNV, CDR2 YYDKDF, per germline (reference sequence). Between the trimmed V and J ends, which lost 5 bases and 10 bases, there was a span of 20 bases.

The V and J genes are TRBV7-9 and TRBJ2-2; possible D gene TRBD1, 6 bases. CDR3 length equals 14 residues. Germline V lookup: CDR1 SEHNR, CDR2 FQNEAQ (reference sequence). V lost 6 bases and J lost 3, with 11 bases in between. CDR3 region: CASRAGADTGELFF. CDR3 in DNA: TGTGCCAGCAGAGCAGGGGCGGACACCGGGGAGCTGTTTTTT. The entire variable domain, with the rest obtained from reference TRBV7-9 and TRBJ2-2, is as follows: DTGVSQNPRHKITKRGQNVTFRCDPISEHNRLYWYRQTLGQGPEFLTYFQNEAQLEKSRLLSDRFSAERPKGSFSTLEIQRTEQGDSAMYLCASRAGADTGELFFGEGSRLTVL.

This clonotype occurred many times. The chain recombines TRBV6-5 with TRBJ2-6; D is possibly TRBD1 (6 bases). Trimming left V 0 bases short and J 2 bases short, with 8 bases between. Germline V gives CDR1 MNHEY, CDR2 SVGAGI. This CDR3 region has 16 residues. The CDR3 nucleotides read TGTGCCAGCAGTTACTCCCAGGGGACTGGGGCCAACGTCCTGACTTTC. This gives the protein CASSYSQGTGANVLTF.

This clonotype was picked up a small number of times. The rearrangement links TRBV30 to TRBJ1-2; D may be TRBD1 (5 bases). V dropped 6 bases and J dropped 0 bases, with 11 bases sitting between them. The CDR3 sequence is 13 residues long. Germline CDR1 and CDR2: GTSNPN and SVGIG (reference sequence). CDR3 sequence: CACADSTNYGYTF. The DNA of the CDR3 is TGTGCCTGCGCCGACAGTACTAACTATGGCTACACCTTC.

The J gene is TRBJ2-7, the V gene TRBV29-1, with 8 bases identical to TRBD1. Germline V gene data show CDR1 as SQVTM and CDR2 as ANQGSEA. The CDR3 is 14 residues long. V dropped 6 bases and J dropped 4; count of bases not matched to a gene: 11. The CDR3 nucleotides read TGCAGCGTCGAATCCCGGGACAGGCAATACGAGCAGTACTTC. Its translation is CSVESRDRQYEQYF.

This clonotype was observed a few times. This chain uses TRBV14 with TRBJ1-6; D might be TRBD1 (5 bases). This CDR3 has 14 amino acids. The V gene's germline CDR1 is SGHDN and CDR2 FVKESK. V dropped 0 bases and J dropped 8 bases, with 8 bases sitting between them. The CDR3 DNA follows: TGTGCCAGCAGCCAAGAGGCAGGGTATTCACCCCTCCACTTT. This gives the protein CASSQEAGYSPLHF.

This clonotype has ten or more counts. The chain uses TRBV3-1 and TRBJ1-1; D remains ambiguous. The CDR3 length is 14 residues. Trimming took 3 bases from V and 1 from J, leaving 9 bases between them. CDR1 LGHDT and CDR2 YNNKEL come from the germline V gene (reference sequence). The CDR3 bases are TGTGCCAGCAGCCAGTTAGACAAGAACACTGAAGCTTTCTTT. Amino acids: CASSQLDKNTEAFF.

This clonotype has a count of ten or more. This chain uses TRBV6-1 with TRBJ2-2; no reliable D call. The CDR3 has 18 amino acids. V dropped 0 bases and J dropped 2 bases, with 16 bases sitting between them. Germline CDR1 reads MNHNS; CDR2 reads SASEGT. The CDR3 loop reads CASSEARTRRSNTGELFF. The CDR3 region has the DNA TGTGCCAGCAGTGAAGCTAGAACTCGCCGGTCCAACACCGGGGAGCTGTTTTTT.

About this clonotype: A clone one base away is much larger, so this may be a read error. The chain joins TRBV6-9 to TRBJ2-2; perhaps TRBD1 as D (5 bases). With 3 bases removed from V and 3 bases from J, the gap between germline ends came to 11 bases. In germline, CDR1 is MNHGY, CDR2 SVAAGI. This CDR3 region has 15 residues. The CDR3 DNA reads TGTGCCAGCAGTTACTTCAGGGTCCACACCGGGGAGCTGTTTTTT. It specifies CASSYFRVHTGELFF.

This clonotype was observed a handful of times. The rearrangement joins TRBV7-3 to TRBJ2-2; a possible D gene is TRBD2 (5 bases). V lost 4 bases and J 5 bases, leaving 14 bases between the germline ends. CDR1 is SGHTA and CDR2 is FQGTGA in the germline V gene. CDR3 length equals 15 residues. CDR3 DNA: TGTGCCAGCAGCTCTCCCCACCGAGGGACCGGGGAGCTGTTTTTT. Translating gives CASSSPHRGTGELFF.

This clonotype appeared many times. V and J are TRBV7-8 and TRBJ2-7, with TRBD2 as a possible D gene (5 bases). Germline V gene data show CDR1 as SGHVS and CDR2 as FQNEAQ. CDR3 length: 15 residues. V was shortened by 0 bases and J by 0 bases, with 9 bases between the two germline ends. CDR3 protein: CASSLAGEYSYEQYF. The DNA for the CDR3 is TGTGCCAGCAGCTTAGCGGGAGAGTACTCCTACGAGCAGTACTTC.

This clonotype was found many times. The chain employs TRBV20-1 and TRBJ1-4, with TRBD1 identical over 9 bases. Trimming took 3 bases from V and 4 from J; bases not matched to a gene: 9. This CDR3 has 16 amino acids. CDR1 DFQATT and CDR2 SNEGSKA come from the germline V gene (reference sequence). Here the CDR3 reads CSARERRTGDNEKLFF. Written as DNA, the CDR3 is TGCAGTGCTAGGGAACGAAGGACAGGGGATAATGAAAAACTGTTTTTT.

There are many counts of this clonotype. The CDR3 sequence: CSALEMRAGANVLTF. The CDR3 coding sequence is TGCAGTGCTCTAGAGATGCGTGCTGGGGCCAACGTCCTGACTTTC. The chain is built from TRBV20-1 and TRBJ2-6, with unresolved D. Per the germline V gene, CDR1 is DFQATT and CDR2 is SNEGSKA (reference sequence). Trimming pared 5 bases from V and 2 bases from J, leaving 13 bases between. The CDR3 runs 15 residues.